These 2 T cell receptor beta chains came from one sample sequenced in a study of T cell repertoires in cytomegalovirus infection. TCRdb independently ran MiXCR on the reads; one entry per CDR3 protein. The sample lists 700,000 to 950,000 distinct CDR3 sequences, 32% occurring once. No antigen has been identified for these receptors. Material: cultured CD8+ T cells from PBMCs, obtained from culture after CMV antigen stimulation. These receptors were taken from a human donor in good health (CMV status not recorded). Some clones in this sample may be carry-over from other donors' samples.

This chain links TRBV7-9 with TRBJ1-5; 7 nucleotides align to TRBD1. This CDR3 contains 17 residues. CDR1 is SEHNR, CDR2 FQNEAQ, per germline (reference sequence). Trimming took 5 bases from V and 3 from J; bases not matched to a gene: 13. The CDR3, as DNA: TGTGCCAGCAGCCCCGACAGGGTTGGGGCGAACAATCAGCCCCAGCATTTT. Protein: CASSPDRVGANNQPQHF.

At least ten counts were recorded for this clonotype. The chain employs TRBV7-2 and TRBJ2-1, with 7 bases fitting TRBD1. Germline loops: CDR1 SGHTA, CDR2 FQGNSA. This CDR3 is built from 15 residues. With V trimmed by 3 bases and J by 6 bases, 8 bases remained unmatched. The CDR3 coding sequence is TGTGCCAGCAGCTTTTTGAGGGGGCTACTCAATGAGCAGTTCTTC. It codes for CASSFLRGLLNEQFF.